The 20 T cell receptor beta chains given below trace back to one sample, sequenced in a study of cytomegalovirus exposure and HLA in healthy donors. The PCR made use of 60 Vbeta and 13 Jbeta primers. TCRdb's table, derived via immunoSEQ multiplex PCR, lists solely in-frame clones and lacks some. The sample yields roughly 190,000 clones, about 84% seen once. The sample taken for sequencing was PBMCs. The receptors here all came from a man aged 45 to 65 in good health and CMV-seronegative.

This clone has a handful of counts. The V gene is TRBV9, the J gene TRBJ1-4; D unclear. The CDR3 is 15 amino acids. The germline V gene encodes CDR1 SGDLS and CDR2 YYNGEE. V lost 6 bases to trimming and J lost 8 bases, with 20 bases between them. CDR3 DNA sequence: TGTGCCAGCACCTATGGCACGGGAGGCAGCGAAAAACTGTTTTTT. Residues: CASTYGTGGSEKLFF.

The CDR3 DNA reads TGTGCCAGCAGCCCCCGGGGAGGGTCAGGGGCCAACGTCCTGACTTTC. This translates into CASSPRGGSGANVLTF. V usage is TRBV7-6 and J usage is TRBJ2-6, with 7 bases lining up with TRBD2. The CDR3 is 16 residues long. CDR1 and CDR2 from the germline V gene are SGHVS and FNYEAQ. The V gene end was trimmed by 5 bases and the J gene end by 4 bases; junction bases not matched to a gene: 8.

This chain links TRBV19 with TRBJ2-6; TRBD2 might be the D (6 bases). Trimming cost V 0 bases and J 2 bases, with 8 bases left between them. The CDR3 spans 16 residues. From germline, CDR1 is LNHDA and CDR2 SQIVND (reference sequence). The CDR3 protein is CASSIDSGAGANVLTF. The CDR3 DNA reads TGTGCCAGTAGTATAGATTCGGGGGCTGGGGCCAACGTCCTGACTTTC.

The CDR3 region is CASSLGQFEKLFF. For the CDR3, the DNA is TGTGCCAGCAGCTTGGGGCAGTTCGAAAAACTGTTTTTT. The chain combines TRBV5-8 with TRBJ1-4; D remains unclear. CDR3 length: 13 residues. CDR1 is SGHTS, CDR2 YDEGEE, per germline. Trimming left V 0 bases short and J 8 bases short, with 8 bases between.

This chain joins TRBV5-6 and TRBJ1-6, with 10 positions matching TRBD1. With V trimmed by 3 bases and J by 9 bases, 6 bases remained unmatched. Per germline, CDR1 SGHDT and CDR2 YYEEEE. This CDR3 region has 15 residues. Here the CDR3 reads CASSYRDRGGSPLHF. The CDR3 nucleotides are TGTGCCAGCAGCTACCGGGACAGGGGCGGTTCACCCCTCCACTTT.

This clone came up once. V and J are TRBV7-9 and TRBJ1-6; D ambiguous. This CDR3 comprises 15 residues. The V and J ends lost 4 bases and 7 bases respectively, with 14 bases between them. Germline CDR1 reads SEHNR; CDR2 reads FQNEAQ (reference sequence). CDR3 region: CASSSRSGINSPLHF. CDR3 nucleotide sequence: TGTGCCAGCAGCTCCCGTTCGGGGATCAATTCACCCCTCCACTTT.

The chain has TRBV11-2 and TRBJ1-2; D is possibly TRBD1 (6 bases). Germline V gene data show CDR1 as SGHAT and CDR2 as FQNNGV. The CDR3 sequence is 15 residues long. Trimming pared 5 bases from V and 5 bases from J, leaving 18 bases between. CDR3 protein: CASSPGQLTGYGYTF. CDR3 sequence (DNA): TGTGCCAGCAGCCCAGGACAGCTAACGGGTTATGGCTACACCTTC.

The rearrangement joins TRBV5-1 to TRBJ1-1, with TRBD1 matching 8 bases. Trimming cost V 3 bases and J 3 bases; bases outside gene matches: 16. Per the germline V gene, CDR1 is SGHRS and CDR2 is YFSETQ. The CDR3 extends over 18 amino acids. Here the CDR3 DNA reads TGCGCCAGCAGCTCCGCCCGTTATGGGACAGGACACGACACTGAAGCTTTCTTT. Its protein product is CASSSARYGTGHDTEAFF.

V gene TRBV27 combines with J gene TRBJ2-7, with TRBD1 matching over 10 bases. The germline CDR1 and CDR2 sequences are MNHEY and SMNVEV (reference sequence). The CDR3 runs to 14 residues. Trimming cost V 4 bases and J 6 bases; bases outside gene matches: 6. DNA of the CDR3: TGTGCCAGCAGTTCGTTGGGACAGGGGTCCGAGCAGTACTTC. Its protein is CASSSLGQGSEQYF.

The chain links TRBV9 to TRBJ1-5; maybe TRBD1 (5 bases). The CDR3 runs to 14 residues. V lost 0 bases and J 6 bases, leaving 10 bases between the germline ends. Germline assignment: CDR1 SGDLS and CDR2 YYNGEE. This CDR3 is CASSVGRAGQPQHF. CDR3 coding DNA: TGTGCCAGCAGCGTAGGCAGGGCAGGTCAGCCCCAGCATTTT.

The V gene is TRBV2, the J gene TRBJ2-5, with 9 bases lining up with TRBD1. Germline lookup yields CDR1 SNHLY and CDR2 FYNNEI. V dropped 6 bases and J dropped 6; count of bases not matched to a gene: 8. The CDR3 loop spans 14 amino acids. The CDR3 spells CASRGGQGKKTQYF. The CDR3 coding sequence is TGTGCCAGCAGGGGGGGACAGGGAAAAAAGACCCAGTACTTC.

This clone appeared once. The rearrangement links TRBV15 to TRBJ2-7; D not resolved. V was clipped by 3 bases and J by 6 bases, with 12 bases between them. Germline CDR1 LNHNV, CDR2 YYDKDF (reference sequence). The CDR3 is 13 residues long. Here the CDR3 DNA reads TGTGCCACCAGCAGGGATGACGGAGTCGAGCAGTACTTC. This codes for CATSRDDGVEQYF.

This chain joins TRBV9 and TRBJ1-1; TRBD1 agrees at 8 bases. Germline V gene lookup returns CDR1 SGDLS and CDR2 YYNGEE. The CDR3 loop spans 13 amino acids. V lost 0 bases and J lost 8; bases outside the gene matches: 3. The CDR3 is CASSVGQGAEAFF. The DNA of the CDR3 is TGTGCCAGCAGCGTAGGGCAGGGGGCAGAAGCTTTCTTT.

The chain combines TRBV7-9 with TRBJ1-1; D is possibly TRBD1 (5 bases). Between the trimmed V and J ends, which lost 8 bases and 1 base, there was a span of 14 bases. Germline CDR1 and CDR2: SEHNR and FQNEAQ (reference sequence). CDR3 size: 14 residues. CDR3: CASLGEGKNTEAFF. The CDR3 DNA follows: TGTGCCAGCTTAGGGGAGGGGAAGAACACTGAAGCTTTCTTT.

The rearrangement links TRBV7-2 to TRBJ1-3; TRBD1 might be the D (5 bases). The CDR3 contains 12 residues. Germline values: CDR1 SGHTA, CDR2 FQGNSA. Trimming shortened V by 5 bases and J by 4 bases, and 6 bases separated the two germline ends. The CDR3 here is CASSGGGNTIYF. The CDR3 region has the DNA TGTGCCAGCAGCGGGGGGGGAAACACCATATATTTT.

This clone was picked up a small number of times. The chain couples TRBV13 to TRBJ2-7; a possible D gene is TRBD2 (6 bases). CDR3 length: 16 amino acids. Trimming removed 4 bases at V and 1 base at J, with 17 bases between. CDR1 is PRHDT, CDR2 FYEKMQ, per germline (reference sequence). The CDR3: CASSSPRAEGSYEQYF. The CDR3 DNA follows: TGTGCCAGCAGCTCCCCCAGGGCGGAGGGGTCCTACGAGCAGTACTTC.

To note about this clone: Here the CDR3 omits its conserved ending phenylalanine or tryptophan, so a read error is the likely source. The chain recombines TRBV5-4 with TRBJ1-1, with TRBD1 identical over 8 bases. The germline CDR1 and CDR2 sequences are SGHNT and YYREEE (reference sequence). The CDR3 has 16 amino acids. V shed 2 bases, J shed 1 base, and the junction held 7 bases outside the gene matches. In DNA, the CDR3 is TGTGCCAGCAGCTTTGACAGGGGATGGGAGAACACTGAAGCTTTCCTT. It yields the protein CASSFDRGWENTEAFL.

The chain is built from TRBV4-1 and TRBJ1-4; 9 nucleotides align to TRBD1. Germline values: CDR1 MGHRA, CDR2 YSYEKL. Trimming cost V 0 bases and J 7 bases; bases outside gene matches: 12. The CDR3 extends over 18 amino acids. The CDR3 DNA sequence: TGCGCCAGCAGCCAAGATGGAGGACAGGGGAGGAGGGGTGAAAAACTGTTTTTT. It is translated as CASSQDGGQGRRGEKLFF.

The rearrangement links TRBV6-5 to TRBJ1-4; no clear D. In germline, CDR1 is MNHEY, CDR2 SVGAGI. This CDR3 spans 14 amino acids. Trimming stripped 8 bases from V and 1 base from J, with 11 bases between. For the CDR3, the DNA is TGTGCCAGCTCTGATCGGGGAACTAATGAAAAACTGTTTTTT. Its translation is CASSDRGTNEKLFF.

This clone was observed a single time. The chain employs TRBV4-3 and TRBJ1-1, with 7 positions matching TRBD1. This CDR3 has 16 residues. CDR1 LGHNA and CDR2 YSLEER come from the germline V gene. The ends lost 4 bases at V and 2 bases at J; junction bases unmatched: 10. CDR3 residues: CASSLTGGTANTEAFF. In nucleotides, the CDR3 is TGCGCCAGCAGCCTCACTGGGGGGACAGCTAACACTGAAGCTTTCTTT.